The rows below give T cell receptor beta chains drawn from one sample of a study of radiotherapy plus CTLA-4 blockade in lung cancer. The repertoire was sequenced with immunoSEQ multiplex PCR; TCRdb's copy has only in-frame clones and lacks some. In the table there are tens of thousands of clones, more than 85% of which are singletons. The source was peripheral blood, collected from a patient treated with radiotherapy plus ipilimumab. These receptors originate from a human donor with non-small cell lung cancer that progressed on radiotherapy plus ipilimumab. The CDR3 runs from the conserved cysteine through the conserved F or W. The D gene is left open where the match is weak. Clone size, where shown, is once, few, many, or a class for clones that have expanded.

d_call cdr3_length j_call v_call clone_size cdr3_nt cdr3_aa
TRBD2 21 TRBJ2-6 TRBV30 . TGTGCCTGGAGCGTCTCGACTAGCGGGGGGGCCTTAAGATCTGGGGCCAACGTCCTGACTTTC CAWSVSTSGGALRSGANVLTF
TRBD1 14 TRBJ2-3 TRBV6-5 . TGTGCCAGCAGGAGGACAGGGCGTCTATATACGCAGTATTTT CASRRTGRLYTQYF
. 16 TRBJ2-7 TRBV5-8 few TGTGCCAGCAGCCCCACCGTCTCTAGCGCGCCCTACGAGCAGTACTTC CASSPTVSSAPYEQYF
. 11 TRBJ1-1 TRBV18 . TGTGCCAGCTCACCCCGCTACGGAGCTTTCTTT CASSPRYGAFF
TRBD1 14 TRBJ2-7 TRBV7-9 . TGTGCCAGCAGCGCCACAGGGGTCCCCTACGAGCAGTACTTC CASSATGVPYEQYF
TRBD2 14 TRBJ2-3 TRBV7-3 once TGTGCCAGCAGCCCCGGGACTAGCGGAGATACGCAGTATTTT CASSPGTSGDTQYF
TRBD1 16 TRBJ1-1 TRBV7-2 once TGTGCCAGCAGCGCCCCGGGACAGGGACCAACCACTGAAGCTTTCTTT CASSAPGQGPTTEAFF
. 15 TRBJ2-7 TRBV9 . TGTGCCAGCAGCCCATCACAGGGAACCCTCTACGAGCAGTACTTC CASSPSQGTLYEQYF
TRBD1 16 TRBJ2-4 TRBV18 . TGTGCCAGCTCACCCGGACAGGGATTAGCCAAAAACATTCAGTACTTC CASSPGQGLAKNIQYF
TRBD2 15 TRBJ2-1 TRBV9 . TGTGCCAGCAGCGGCTTCGGGGGGGCGAGGAATGAGCAGTTCTTC CASSGFGGARNEQFF
TRBD1 12 TRBJ1-1 TRBV10-3 . TGTGCCATGGGACAGGGGGTGGCTGAAGCTTTCTTT CAMGQGVAEAFF
. 13 TRBJ1-1 TRBV28 few TGTGCCATTGGACGGGGCATGAACACTGAAGCTTTCTTT CAIGRGMNTEAFF
. 14 TRBJ1-1 TRBV19 . TGTGCCAGTAGCACCTCCCGGGAGAACACTGAAGCTTTCTTT CASSTSRENTEAFF
TRBD2 19 TRBJ2-1 TRBV30 . TGTGCCTGGAGTGTACAGAGGGGGTTTAGCGGGATACAAGTGAATGAGCAGTTCTTC CAWSVQRGFSGIQVNEQFF
TRBD2 17 TRBJ2-3 TRBV7-6 . TGTGCCAGCAGCGTAGCCGGGACTAGCGGCCTCACAGATACGCAGTATTTT CASSVAGTSGLTDTQYF
. 16 TRBJ2-5 TRBV25-1 . TGTGCCAGCAGTTTTCTCGGGGGCCGACGGTTGGAGACCCAGTACTTC CASSFLGGRRLETQYF
. 14 TRBJ1-5 TRBV5-6 . TGTGCCAGCAGCTTGTGGGTGAGCAATCAGCCCCAGCATTTT CASSLWVSNQPQHF
TRBD2 15 TRBJ2-1 TRBV7-2 . TGTGCCAGCAGCTTAACCACCGGGACTAGTCGTGAGCAGTTCTTC CASSLTTGTSREQFF
TRBD1 15 TRBJ1-6 TRBV7-2 once TGTGCCAGCAGCACGGACAGGGTGCAAAATTCACCCCTCCACTTT CASSTDRVQNSPLHF
. 12 TRBJ2-2 TRBV9 . TGTGCCAGCAGCGCTAGGGCCGGGGAGCTGTTTTTT CASSARAGELFF
. 15 TRBJ1-4 TRBV18 . TGTGCCAGCTCACCACCCTCAGGCTCTAATGAAAAACTGTTTTTT CASSPPSGSNEKLFF
TRBD2 14 TRBJ2-3 TRBV6-1 . TGTGCCAGCAGTGGCCTAGCGGGGGCGGATACGCAGTATTTT CASSGLAGADTQYF
. 13 TRBJ2-5 TRBV9 . TGTGCCAGCAGCGTAGGTGCAGCCGGGACCCAGTACTTC CASSVGAAGTQYF
. 19 TRBJ1-5 TRBV27 . TGTGCCAGCAGTCCGAAAGACAGCCTAAGGGGTTATAGCAATCAGCCCCAGCATTTT CASSPKDSLRGYSNQPQHF
. 13 TRBJ2-1 TRBV7-3 . TGTGCCAGCAGCTTAGACGGGGTAAACGAGCAGTTCTTC CASSLDGVNEQFF
. 13 TRBJ1-6 TRBV12-5 . TGTGCTAGTTTGGCACGGACTAATTCACCCCTCCACTTT CASLARTNSPLHF